This section outlines one TCR beta chain sequence together with its context. What it recognizes is unknown. This record belongs to a study of CD8+ T cells in alopecia areata. On the study more broadly: Administration of oral tofacitinib to treated patients was at 5 to 10 mg twice daily.

cDNA reverse transcribed from extracted RNA served as the sequencing template. Clones were read by immunoSEQ multiplex PCR, and TCRdb kept only the in-frame ones, dropping some. Of 15,000 to 20,000 clones in the sample, 50% to 70% were seen once. Described treatment: oral pan-JAK inhibitor, 5-10 mg twice daily. Peripheral blood and lesional scalp punch biopsies were taken from alopecia areata patients. This CDR3 comprises 15 residues. The V end lost 3 bases, the J end lost 2 bases, and 13 bases lay between the germline ends. Germline CDR1 and CDR2: SGHVS and FNYEAQ. Study findings and constraints: Whether baseline CD8+ expansion is linked to response remains uncertain, given a single nonresponder.

This specimen consisted of skin, obtained at week 4, from a patient treated with tofacitinib. The receptor was derived from a human donor with alopecia areata. The chain has TRBV7-6 and TRBJ1-1; the D gene is possibly TRBD1 (5 bases). The CDR3 region has the DNA TGTGCCAGCAGCTTCAAAGACAGTCGCAACACTGAAGCTTTCTTT. Amino acid sequence: CASSFKDSRNTEAFF.